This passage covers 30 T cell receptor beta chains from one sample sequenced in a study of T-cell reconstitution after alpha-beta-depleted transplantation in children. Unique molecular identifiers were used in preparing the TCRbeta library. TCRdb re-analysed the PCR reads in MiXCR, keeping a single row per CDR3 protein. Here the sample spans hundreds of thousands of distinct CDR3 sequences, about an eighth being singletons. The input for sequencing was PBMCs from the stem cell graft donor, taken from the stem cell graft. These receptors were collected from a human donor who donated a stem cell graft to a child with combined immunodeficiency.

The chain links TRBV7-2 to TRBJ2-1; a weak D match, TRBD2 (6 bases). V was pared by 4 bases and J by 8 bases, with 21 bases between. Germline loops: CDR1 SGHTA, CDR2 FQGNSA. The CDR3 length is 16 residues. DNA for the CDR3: TGTGCCAGCAGCTGGCTAGCGTATCCTCGGGTCGATGAGCAGTTCTTC. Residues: CASSWLAYPRVDEQFF.

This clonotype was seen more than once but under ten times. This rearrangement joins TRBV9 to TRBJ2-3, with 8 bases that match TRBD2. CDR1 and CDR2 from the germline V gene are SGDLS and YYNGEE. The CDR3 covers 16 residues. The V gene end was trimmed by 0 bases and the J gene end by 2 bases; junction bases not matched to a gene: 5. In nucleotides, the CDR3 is TGTGCCAGCAGCGTAGCGCTAGCGGGTTACACAGATACGCAGTATTTT. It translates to CASSVALAGYTDTQYF.

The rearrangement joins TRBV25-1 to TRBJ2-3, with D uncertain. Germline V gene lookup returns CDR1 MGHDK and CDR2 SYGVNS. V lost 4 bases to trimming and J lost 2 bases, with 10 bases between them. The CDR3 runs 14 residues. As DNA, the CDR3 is TGTGCCAGCAGTGTTCGCCTAGACACAGATACGCAGTATTTT. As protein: CASSVRLDTDTQYF.

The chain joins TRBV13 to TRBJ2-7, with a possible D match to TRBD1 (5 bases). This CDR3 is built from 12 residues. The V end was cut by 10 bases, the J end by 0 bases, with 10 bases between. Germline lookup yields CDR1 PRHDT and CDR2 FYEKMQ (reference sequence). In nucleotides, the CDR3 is TGTGCCAATCCGACAGTCTCCTACGAGCAGTACTTC. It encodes CANPTVSYEQYF.

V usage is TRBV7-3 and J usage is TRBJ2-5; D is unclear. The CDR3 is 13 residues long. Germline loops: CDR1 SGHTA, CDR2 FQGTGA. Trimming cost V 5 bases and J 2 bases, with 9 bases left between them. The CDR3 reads CASSPVGQETQYF. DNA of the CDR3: TGTGCCAGCAGCCCGGTGGGGCAAGAGACCCAGTACTTC.

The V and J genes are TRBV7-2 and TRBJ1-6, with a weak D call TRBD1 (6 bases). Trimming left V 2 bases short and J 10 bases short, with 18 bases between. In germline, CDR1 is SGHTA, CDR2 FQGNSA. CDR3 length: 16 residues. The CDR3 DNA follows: TGTGCCAGCAGCTTACCAGGGGCAGGAATTAGGTCACCCCTCCACTTT. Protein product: CASSLPGAGIRSPLHF.

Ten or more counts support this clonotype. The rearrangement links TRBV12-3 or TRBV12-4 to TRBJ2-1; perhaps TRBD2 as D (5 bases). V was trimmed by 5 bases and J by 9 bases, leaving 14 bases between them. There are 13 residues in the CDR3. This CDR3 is CASSEKGVVEQFF. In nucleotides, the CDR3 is TGTGCCAGCAGTGAGAAGGGAGTGGTTGAGCAGTTCTTC.

The CDR3 coding sequence is TGTGCCAGCAGCGGGGACCCAGCTTACGAGCAGTACTTC. This codes for CASSGDPAYEQYF. This rearrangement joins TRBV9 to TRBJ2-7, with D possibly being TRBD1 or TRBD2 (5 bases each). Looked up from germline, CDR1 is SGDLS and CDR2 is YYNGEE. This CDR3 comprises 13 residues. Trimming pared 3 bases from V and 4 bases from J, leaving 11 bases between.

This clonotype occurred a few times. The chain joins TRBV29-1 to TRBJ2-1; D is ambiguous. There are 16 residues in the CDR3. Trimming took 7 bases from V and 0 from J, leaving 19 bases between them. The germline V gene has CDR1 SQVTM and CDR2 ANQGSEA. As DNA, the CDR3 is TGCAGCGCCCACCCCCAGTACCAACGCTCCTACAATGAGCAGTTCTTC. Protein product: CSAHPQYQRSYNEQFF.

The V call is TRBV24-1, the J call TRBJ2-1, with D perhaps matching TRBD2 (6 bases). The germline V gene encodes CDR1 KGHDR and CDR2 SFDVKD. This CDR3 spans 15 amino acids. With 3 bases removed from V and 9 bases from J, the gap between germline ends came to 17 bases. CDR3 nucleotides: TGTGCCACCAGTGATCCCCGGAGGGGCAATGGTGAGCAGTTCTTC. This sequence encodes CATSDPRRGNGEQFF.

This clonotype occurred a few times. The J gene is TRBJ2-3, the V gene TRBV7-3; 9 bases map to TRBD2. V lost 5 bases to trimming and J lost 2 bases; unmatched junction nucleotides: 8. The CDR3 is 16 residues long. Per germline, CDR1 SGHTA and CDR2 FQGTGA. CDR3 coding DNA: TGTGCCAGCAGCCCTGGGGGACTAGCTTACACAGATACGCAGTATTTT. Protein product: CASSPGGLAYTDTQYF.

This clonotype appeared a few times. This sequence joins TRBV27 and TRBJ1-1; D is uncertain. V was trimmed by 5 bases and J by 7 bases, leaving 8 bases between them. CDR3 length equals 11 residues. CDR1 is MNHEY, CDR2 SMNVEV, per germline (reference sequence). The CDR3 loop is CASSNRIEAFF. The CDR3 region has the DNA TGTGCCAGCAGTAACCGTATTGAAGCTTTCTTT.

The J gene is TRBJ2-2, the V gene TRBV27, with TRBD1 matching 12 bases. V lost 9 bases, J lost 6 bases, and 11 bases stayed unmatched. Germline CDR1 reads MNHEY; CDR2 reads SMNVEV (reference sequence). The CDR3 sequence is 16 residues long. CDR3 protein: CASPGTGGAYSGELFF. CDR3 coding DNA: TGTGCCAGTCCCGGGACAGGGGGCGCTTATTCCGGGGAGCTGTTTTTT.

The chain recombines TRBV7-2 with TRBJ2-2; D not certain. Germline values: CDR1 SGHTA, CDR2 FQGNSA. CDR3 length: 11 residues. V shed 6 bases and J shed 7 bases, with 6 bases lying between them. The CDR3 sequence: CASSGRGELFF. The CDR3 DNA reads TGTGCCAGCAGTGGCCGCGGGGAGCTGTTTTTT.

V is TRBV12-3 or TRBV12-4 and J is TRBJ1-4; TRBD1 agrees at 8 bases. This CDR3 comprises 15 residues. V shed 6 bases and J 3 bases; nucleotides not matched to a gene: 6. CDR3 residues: CASSPRGLANEKLFF. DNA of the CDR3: TGTGCCAGCAGCCCCAGGGGGCTGGCTAATGAAAAACTGTTTTTT.

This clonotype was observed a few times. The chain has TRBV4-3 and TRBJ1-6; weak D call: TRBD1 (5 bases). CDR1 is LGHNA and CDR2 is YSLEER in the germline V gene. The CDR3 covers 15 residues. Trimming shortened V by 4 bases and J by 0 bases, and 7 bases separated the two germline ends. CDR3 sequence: CASSPQVSYNSPLHF. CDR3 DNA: TGCGCCAGCAGCCCACAGGTCTCCTATAATTCACCCCTCCACTTT.

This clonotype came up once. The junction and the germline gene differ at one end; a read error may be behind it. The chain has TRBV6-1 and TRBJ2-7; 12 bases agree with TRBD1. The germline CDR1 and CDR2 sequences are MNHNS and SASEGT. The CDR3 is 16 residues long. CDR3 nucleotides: TGTGCCAGCAGTGGGGGGGGGACAGGGGGCTCCGACGAGCAGTACTTC. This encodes CASSGGGTGGSDEQYF.

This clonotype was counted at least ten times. Here the CDR3 reads CASSLSGLAEGYNEQFF. CDR3 coding DNA: TGCGCCAGCAGCTTGTCGGGACTAGCGGAGGGTTACAATGAGCAGTTCTTC. The chain combines TRBV5-1 with TRBJ2-1, with 11 nucleotides matching TRBD2. The junction had 7 bases not matched to a gene; V was cut back by 1 base and J by 4 bases. The CDR3 has 17 residues. Germline-derived CDR1 and CDR2 are SGHRS and YFSETQ. Looking up the rest from reference TRBV5-1 and TRBJ2-1 gives the full variable domain: KAGVTQTPRYLIKTRGQQVTLSCSPISGHRSVSWYQQTPGQGLQFLFEYFSETQRNKGNFPGRFSGRQFSNSRSEMNVSTLELGDSALYLCASSLSGLAEGYNEQFFGPGTRLTVL.

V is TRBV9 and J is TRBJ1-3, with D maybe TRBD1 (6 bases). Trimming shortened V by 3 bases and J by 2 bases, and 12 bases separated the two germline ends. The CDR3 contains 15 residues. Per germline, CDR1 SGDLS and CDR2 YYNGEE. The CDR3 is CASSGTNRAGNTIYF. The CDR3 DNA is TGTGCCAGCAGCGGGACTAACAGGGCTGGAAACACCATATATTTT.

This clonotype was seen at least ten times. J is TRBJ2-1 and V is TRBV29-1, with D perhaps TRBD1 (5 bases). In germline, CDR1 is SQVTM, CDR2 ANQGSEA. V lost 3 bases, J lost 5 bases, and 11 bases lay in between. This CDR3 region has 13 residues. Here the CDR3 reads CSVDKGINNEQFF. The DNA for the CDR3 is TGCAGCGTTGATAAGGGGATCAACAATGAGCAGTTCTTC.

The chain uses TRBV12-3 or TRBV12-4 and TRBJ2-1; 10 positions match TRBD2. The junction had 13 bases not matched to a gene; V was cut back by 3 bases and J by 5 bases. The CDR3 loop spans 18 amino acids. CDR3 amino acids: CASSFRTSGRKRDNEQFF. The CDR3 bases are TGTGCCAGCAGTTTTAGGACTAGCGGAAGGAAGAGGGACAATGAGCAGTTCTTC.

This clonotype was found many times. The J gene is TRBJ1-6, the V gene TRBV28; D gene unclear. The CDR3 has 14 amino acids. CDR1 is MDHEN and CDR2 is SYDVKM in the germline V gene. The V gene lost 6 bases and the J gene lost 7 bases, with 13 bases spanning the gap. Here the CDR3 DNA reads TGTGCCAGCAGCCGGGAGTTATCGAATTCACCCCTCCACTTT. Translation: CASSRELSNSPLHF.

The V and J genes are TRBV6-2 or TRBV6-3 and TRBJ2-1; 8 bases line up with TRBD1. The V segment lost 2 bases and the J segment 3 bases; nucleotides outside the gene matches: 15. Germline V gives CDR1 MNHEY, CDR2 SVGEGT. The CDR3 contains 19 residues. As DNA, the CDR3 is TGTGCCAGCAGTTACGGCGGACAGGGAATCTTTGTGCTCTACAATGAGCAGTTCTTC. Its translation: CASSYGGQGIFVLYNEQFF.

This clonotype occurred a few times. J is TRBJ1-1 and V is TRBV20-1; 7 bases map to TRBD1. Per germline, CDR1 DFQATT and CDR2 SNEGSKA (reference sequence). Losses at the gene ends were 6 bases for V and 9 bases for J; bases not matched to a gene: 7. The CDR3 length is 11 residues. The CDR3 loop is CSATGDAQAFF. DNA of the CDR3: TGCAGTGCCACAGGGGATGCGCAAGCTTTCTTT.

CDR3 in amino acids: CASSQFLGRTDTQYF. Here the CDR3 DNA reads TGTGCCAGCAGCCAGTTCCTCGGGCGCACAGATACGCAGTATTTT. V usage is TRBV14 and J usage is TRBJ2-3, with D unclear. Trimming cost V 3 bases and J 1 base, with 11 bases left between them. CDR3 length: 15 residues. Germline values: CDR1 SGHDN, CDR2 FVKESK. The whole variable domain, remainder taken from reference TRBV14 and TRBJ2-3, is EAGVTQFPSHSVIEKGQTVTLRCDPISGHDNLYWYRRVMGKEIKFLLHFVKESKQDESGMPNNRFLAERTGGTYSTLKVQPAELEDSGVYFCASSQFLGRTDTQYFGPGTRLTVL.

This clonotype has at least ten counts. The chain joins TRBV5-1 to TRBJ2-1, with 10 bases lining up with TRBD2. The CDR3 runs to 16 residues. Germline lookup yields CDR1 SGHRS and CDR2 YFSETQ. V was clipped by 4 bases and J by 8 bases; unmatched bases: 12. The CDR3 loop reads CASSPTSSGRRDEQFF. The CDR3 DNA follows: TGCGCCAGCAGCCCGACCTCTAGCGGGAGAAGGGATGAGCAGTTCTTC.

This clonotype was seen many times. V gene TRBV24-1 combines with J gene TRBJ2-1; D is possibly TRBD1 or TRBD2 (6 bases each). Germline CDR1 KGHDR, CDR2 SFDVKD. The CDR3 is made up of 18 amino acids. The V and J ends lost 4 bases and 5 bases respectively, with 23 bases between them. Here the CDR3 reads CATSDPTFDRRVDNEQFF. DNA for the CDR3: TGTGCCACCAGTGACCCCACCTTTGACAGGAGGGTCGACAATGAGCAGTTCTTC.

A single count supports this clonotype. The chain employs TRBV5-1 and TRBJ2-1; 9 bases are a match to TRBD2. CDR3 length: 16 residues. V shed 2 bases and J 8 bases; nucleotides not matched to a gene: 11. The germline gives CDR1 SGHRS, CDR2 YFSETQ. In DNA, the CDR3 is TGCGCCAGCAGCTTTGCTAGCGGGACCCGCTGGGATGAGCAGTTCTTC. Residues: CASSFASGTRWDEQFF.

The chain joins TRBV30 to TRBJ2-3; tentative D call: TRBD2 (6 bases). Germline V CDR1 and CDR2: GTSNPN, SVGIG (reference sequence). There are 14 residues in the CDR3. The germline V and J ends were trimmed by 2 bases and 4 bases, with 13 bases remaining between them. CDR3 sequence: CAWSLAARADTQYF. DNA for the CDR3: TGTGCCTGGAGTTTAGCGGCGCGAGCAGATACGCAGTATTTT.

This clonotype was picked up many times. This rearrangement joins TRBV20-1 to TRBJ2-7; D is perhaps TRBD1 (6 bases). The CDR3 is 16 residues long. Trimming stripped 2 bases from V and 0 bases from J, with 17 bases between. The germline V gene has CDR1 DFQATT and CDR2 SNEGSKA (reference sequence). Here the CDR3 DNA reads TGCAGTGCTAGATCCGCGCAGGGGCAAAGCTCCTACGAGCAGTACTTC. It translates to CSARSAQGQSSYEQYF.